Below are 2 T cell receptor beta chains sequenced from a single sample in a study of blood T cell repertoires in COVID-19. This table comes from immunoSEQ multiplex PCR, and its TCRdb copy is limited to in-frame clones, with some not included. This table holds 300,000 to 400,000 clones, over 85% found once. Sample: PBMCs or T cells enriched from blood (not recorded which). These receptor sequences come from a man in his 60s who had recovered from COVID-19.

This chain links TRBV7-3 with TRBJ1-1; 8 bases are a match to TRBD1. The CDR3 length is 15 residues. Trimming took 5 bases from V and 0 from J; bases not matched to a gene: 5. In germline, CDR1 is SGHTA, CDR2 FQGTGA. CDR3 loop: CASSEGTGMNTEAFF. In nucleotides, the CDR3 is TGTGCCAGCAGCGAGGGGACAGGAATGAACACTGAAGCTTTCTTT.

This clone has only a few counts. CDR3 protein: CASGGQGAGEAFF. The DNA of the CDR3 is TGTGCCAGCGGGGGACAGGGGGCTGGTGAAGCTTTCTTT. The V and J genes are TRBV2 and TRBJ1-1; 12 nucleotides align to TRBD1. With 8 bases clipped from V and 7 bases from J, the junction kept 5 bases outside the gene matches. The CDR3 runs to 13 residues. Germline V CDR1 and CDR2: SNHLY, FYNNEI. The whole variable domain, remainder taken from reference TRBV2 and TRBJ1-1, is EPEVTQTPSHQVTQMGQEVILRCVPISNHLYFYWYRQILGQKVEFLVSFYNNEISEKSEIFDDQFSVERPDGSNFTLKIRSTKLEDSAMYFCASGGQGAGEAFFGQGTRLTVV.